This T cell receptor (beta chain) is from a study of control samples from healthy donors and cancer patients. Assay used: immunoSEQ multiplex PCR; TCRdb lists only in-frame clones, some missing. The table includes roughly 88,000 clones, 91% detected once. CDR1 is KGHSH, CDR2 LQKENI, per germline. The CDR3 loop spans 16 amino acids. V trimming: 2 bases; J trimming: 5 bases; junction bases outside the gene matches: 11. The V gene is TRBV18, the J gene TRBJ1-1; 7 positions agree with TRBD1. The TCR comes from a man aged 50-59 years in good health. Sequencing was carried out using blood. The CDR3 coding sequence is TGTGCCAGCTCACCAGGAACCGGGACAGTCTTTACTGAAGCTTTCTTT. Translation: CASSPGTGTVFTEAFF.